This passage covers 24 T cell receptor beta chains from one sample sequenced in a study of blood T cell repertoires in COVID-19. Profiling relied on immunoSEQ multiplex PCR, and the TCRdb table lists in-frame clones only, not all of them. The sample shows some 83,000 clones, about two thirds of them seen only once. The sample consisted of peripheral blood. Every receptor here comes from a woman of 80 years or more with acute or convalescent COVID-19.

The chain has TRBV15 and TRBJ1-5; 7 bases align to TRBD1. This CDR3 comprises 19 residues. The junction had 12 bases not matched to a gene; V was cut back by 0 bases and J by 1 base. The germline gives CDR1 LNHNV, CDR2 YYDKDF (reference sequence). Written as DNA, the CDR3 is TGTGCCACCAGCAGAGATCGATTTAGTGAGGGGGCGAGCAATCAGCCCCAGCATTTT. This sequence encodes CATSRDRFSEGASNQPQHF.

The gene calls are TRBV5-1 and TRBJ1-1; 7 bases map to TRBD1. Germline CDR1 is SGHRS and CDR2 is YFSETQ. The CDR3 spans 18 residues. After removal of 0 bases from V and 0 bases from J, the junction contained 11 bases not matched to a gene. The chain's CDR3 is CASSLALQGGRMNTEAFF. The CDR3 nucleotides are TGCGCCAGCAGCTTGGCCCTCCAGGGGGGTAGGATGAACACTGAAGCTTTCTTT.

This chain links TRBV14 with TRBJ1-1; 7 nucleotides agree with TRBD1. The ends lost 1 base at V and 0 bases at J; junction bases unmatched: 8. The CDR3 length is 17 residues. The germline V gene has CDR1 SGHDN and CDR2 FVKESK. The CDR3 nucleotides are TGTGCCAGCAGCCAAGCCCACAGGGGAAAGGTGAACACTGAAGCTTTCTTT. Translation gives CASSQAHRGKVNTEAFF.

The chain joins TRBV2 to TRBJ2-5; TRBD2 is a possible D gene (5 bases). The CDR3 contains 14 residues. Germline CDR1 reads SNHLY; CDR2 reads FYNNEI. The V end was cut by 4 bases, the J end by 2 bases, with 11 bases between. This CDR3 is CASSGRYLQETQYF. In DNA, the CDR3 is TGTGCCAGCAGTGGGAGGTATCTTCAAGAGACCCAGTACTTC.

This clone was counted at least ten times. This chain joins TRBV11-2 and TRBJ2-7; D is possibly TRBD1 (5 bases). V lost 4 bases and J 3 bases, leaving 7 bases between the germline ends. Per the germline V gene, CDR1 is SGHAT and CDR2 is FQNNGV. This CDR3 has 12 amino acids. The CDR3 reads CASSSDSYEQYF. DNA of the CDR3: TGTGCCAGCAGCTCCGACAGCTACGAGCAGTACTTC.

V usage is TRBV28 and J usage is TRBJ1-2; D is ambiguous. Germline V gene sequence: CDR1 MDHEN, CDR2 SYDVKM. The length of the CDR3 is 14 residues. V was pared by 7 bases and J by 2 bases, with 14 bases between. The CDR3 nucleotides are TGTGCCAGCATCCCGGGAGGTAGGAACTATGGCTACACCTTC. Residues: CASIPGGRNYGYTF.

The genes are TRBV30 and TRBJ2-2; no definite D call. CDR1 GTSNPN and CDR2 SVGIG come from the germline V gene (reference sequence). Between the trimmed V and J ends, which lost 3 bases and 0 bases, there was a span of 8 bases. This CDR3 is built from 14 residues. The CDR3 DNA is TGTGCCTGGAGGGTCACTGCGAACACCGGGGAGCTGTTTTTT. This sequence encodes CAWRVTANTGELFF.

This clone was observed a handful of times. The CDR3 DNA is TGTGCCAGCAGAACCAACAGGGATTCACCCCTCCACTTT. This translates into CASRTNRDSPLHF. V is TRBV28 and J is TRBJ1-6, with a tentative D call TRBD1 (6 bases). V was clipped by 6 bases and J by 8 bases, with 11 bases between them. Germline CDR1 reads MDHEN; CDR2 reads SYDVKM. The CDR3 extends over 13 amino acids.

At least ten counts were recorded for this clone. The chain links TRBV7-9 to TRBJ2-7; perhaps TRBD1 as D (7 bases). This CDR3 has 15 amino acids. V was pared by 2 bases and J by 2 bases, with 13 bases between. CDR1 SEHNR and CDR2 FQNEAQ come from the germline V gene (reference sequence). The CDR3 is CASSLRGTATYEQYF. The CDR3, as DNA: TGTGCCAGCAGCTTACGCGGGACAGCAACCTACGAGCAGTACTTC.

V and J are TRBV5-6 and TRBJ1-2; 8 bases are shared with TRBD1. Germline CDR1 and CDR2: SGHDT and YYEEEE. CDR3 size: 15 residues. V gave up 0 bases and J gave up 4 bases; unmatched junction bases: 5. DNA of the CDR3: TGTGCCAGCAGCTTGGTGGCAGGGGGCTCCTATGGCTACACCTTC. Its translation: CASSLVAGGSYGYTF.

The chain employs TRBV5-6 and TRBJ1-2; D ambiguous. V was cut by 3 bases and J by 3 bases, with 6 bases left in between. The germline CDR1 and CDR2 sequences are SGHDT and YYEEEE. The CDR3 spans 12 residues. CDR3 nucleotides: TGTGCCAGCAGCTCCCTTTACTATGGCTACACCTTC. Protein sequence: CASSSLYYGYTF. The full variable domain, completed using reference TRBV5-6 and TRBJ1-2, is DAGVTQSPTHLIKTRGQQVTLRCSPKSGHDTVSWYQQALGQGPQFIFQYYEEEERQRGNFPDRFSGHQFPNYSSELNVNALLLGDSALYLCASSSLYYGYTFGSGTRLTVV.

The chain uses TRBV29-1 and TRBJ2-7; the D is unclear. The germline V and J ends were trimmed by 0 bases and 3 bases, with 15 bases remaining between them. From germline, CDR1 is SQVTM and CDR2 ANQGSEA. This CDR3 is built from 15 residues. CDR3 in amino acids: CSVEEPGIEHYEQYF. The CDR3 DNA is TGCAGCGTTGAAGAGCCAGGAATAGAACACTACGAGCAGTACTTC.

This rearrangement joins TRBV4-1 to TRBJ1-5; D is unresolved. Germline-derived CDR1 and CDR2 are MGHRA and YSYEKL. V dropped 4 bases and J dropped 2 bases, with 12 bases sitting between them. This CDR3 has 15 residues. CDR3 sequence (DNA): TGCGCCAGCAGCCCGAAGAACGTAGGCAATCAGCCCCAGCATTTT. Residues: CASSPKNVGNQPQHF.

This clone was seen only a few times. CDR3 nucleotide sequence: TGCGCCAGCAGCTCCTCGGGACAGGGGGCGACCGGGGAGCTGTTTTTT. Translation: CASSSSGQGATGELFF. The chain carries TRBV5-1 and TRBJ2-2, with TRBD1 matching over 12 bases. Germline-derived CDR1 and CDR2 are SGHRS and YFSETQ. The CDR3 loop spans 16 amino acids. The trim removed 3 bases at V and 5 bases at J, leaving 5 bases unmatched.

This chain connects TRBV9 to TRBJ1-2, with 7 positions matching TRBD1. From germline, CDR1 is SGDLS and CDR2 YYNGEE. The CDR3 sequence is 13 residues long. With V trimmed by 5 bases and J by 8 bases, 9 bases remained unmatched. CDR3 bases: TGTGCCAGCAGTTTCTCAGGGGGGAACGGCTACACCTTC. This encodes CASSFSGGNGYTF.

The V call is TRBV7-6, the J call TRBJ1-5, with 10 positions matching TRBD1. Germline V lookup: CDR1 SGHVS, CDR2 FNYEAQ. After removal of 5 bases from V and 5 bases from J, the junction contained 0 bases not matched to a gene. CDR3 length: 13 residues. The CDR3 region has the DNA TGTGCCAGCAGCGGGACAGGGGATCAGCCCCAGCATTTT. It translates to CASSGTGDQPQHF.

The rearrangement joins TRBV7-2 to TRBJ1-2, with D hard to call. Trimming shortened V by 4 bases and J by 1 base, and 7 bases separated the two germline ends. CDR3 length equals 13 residues. Germline values: CDR1 SGHTA, CDR2 FQGNSA. The CDR3 protein is CASSSGINYGYTF. Written as DNA, the CDR3 is TGTGCCAGCAGCTCCGGGATTAACTATGGCTACACCTTC. Full variable domain (outside the CDR3, taken from reference TRBV7-2 and TRBJ1-2): GAGVSQSPSNKVTEKGKDVELRCDPISGHTALYWYRQSLGQGLEFLIYFQGNSAPDKSGLPSDRFSAERTGGSVSTLTIQRTQQEDSAVYLCASSSGINYGYTFGSGTRLTVV.

The chain links TRBV15 to TRBJ1-2; D gene ambiguous. The CDR3 has 16 residues. V lost 0 bases and J lost 2, with 13 bases in between. Germline V gene data show CDR1 as LNHNV and CDR2 as YYDKDF (reference sequence). As DNA, the CDR3 is TGTGCCACCAGCAGAGATCGAGTTACCCAAAACTATGGCTACACCTTC. It codes for CATSRDRVTQNYGYTF.

This CDR3 reads CASSILGTSTTNEKLFF. Here the CDR3 DNA reads TGTGCCAGTAGTATACTCGGGACATCTACAACTAATGAAAAACTGTTTTTT. This sequence joins TRBV19 and TRBJ1-4; tentative D call: TRBD1 (6 bases). Germline V gene lookup returns CDR1 LNHDA and CDR2 SQIVND (reference sequence). The CDR3 has 17 amino acids. Trimming took off 2 bases at V and 0 bases at J, with 13 bases between the two ends.

The chain combines TRBV30 with TRBJ2-5, with D tentatively TRBD1 (6 bases). Trimming took off 0 bases at V and 4 bases at J, with 9 bases between the two ends. This CDR3 has 13 residues. The germline V gene encodes CDR1 GTSNPN and CDR2 SVGIG (reference sequence). The CDR3 region is CAWSVGRGETQYF. CDR3 nucleotides: TGTGCCTGGAGTGTAGGCAGGGGAGAGACCCAGTACTTC.

The chain joins TRBV7-2 to TRBJ1-5, with a tentative D call TRBD1 (6 bases). This CDR3 is 16 amino acids long. Germline V lookup: CDR1 SGHTA, CDR2 FQGNSA. V shed 0 bases and J shed 0 bases, with 9 bases lying between them. The CDR3 DNA reads as TGTGCCAGCAGCTTAGCGGGACACTATAGCAATCAGCCCCAGCATTTT. This encodes CASSLAGHYSNQPQHF.

The J gene is TRBJ2-1, the V gene TRBV6-5, with TRBD2 matching over 10 bases. The germline CDR1 and CDR2 sequences are MNHEY and SVGAGI. The trim removed 2 bases at V and 3 bases at J, leaving 4 bases unmatched. The CDR3 spans 16 residues. The CDR3 DNA is TGTGCCAGCAGTTACGGGTTAGCGGGGGGCTACAATGAGCAGTTCTTC. Amino acid sequence: CASSYGLAGGYNEQFF.

The chain links TRBV7-2 to TRBJ1-1; D is uncertain. The CDR3 is 13 residues long. Deletions cut 4 bases from V and 2 bases from J, with 8 bases between. Germline lookup yields CDR1 SGHTA and CDR2 FQGNSA. DNA of the CDR3: TGTGCCAGCAGCTCATTCAGAAACACTGAAGCTTTCTTT. This gives the protein CASSSFRNTEAFF.

The chain combines TRBV18 with TRBJ2-5, with D possibly TRBD1 on 5 matching bases. Trimming took 2 bases from V and 3 from J, leaving 10 bases between them. The CDR3 runs to 14 residues. Per the germline V gene, CDR1 is KGHSH and CDR2 is LQKENI. The CDR3 is CASSPGAVEETQYF. The CDR3 nucleotides are TGTGCCAGCTCACCAGGGGCAGTTGAAGAGACCCAGTACTTC. The whole variable domain, remainder taken from reference TRBV18 and TRBJ2-5, is NAGVMQNPRHLVRRRGQEARLRCSPMKGHSHVYWYRQLPEEGLKFMVYLQKENIIDESGMPKERFSAEFPKEGPSILRIQQVVRGDSAAYFCASSPGAVEETQYFGPGTRLLVL.